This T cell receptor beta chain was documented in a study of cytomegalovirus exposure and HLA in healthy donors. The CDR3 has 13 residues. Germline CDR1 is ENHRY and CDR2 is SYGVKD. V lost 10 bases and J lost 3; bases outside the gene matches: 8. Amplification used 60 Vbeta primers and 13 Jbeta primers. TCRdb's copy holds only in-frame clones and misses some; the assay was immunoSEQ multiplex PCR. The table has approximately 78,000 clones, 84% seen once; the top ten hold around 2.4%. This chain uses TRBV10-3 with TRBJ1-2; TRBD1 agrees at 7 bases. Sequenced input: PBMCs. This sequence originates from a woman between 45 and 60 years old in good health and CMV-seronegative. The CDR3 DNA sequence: TGTGCCACCAGGACAGGAGAAGACTATGGCTACACCTTC. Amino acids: CATRTGEDYGYTF.